These 20 T cell receptor beta chains were sequenced from one sample in a study of blood T cell repertoires in COVID-19 (TCRdb year 2020). Libraries were prepared through the immunoSEQ multiplex PCR assay. Here the immuneACCESS table is served through TCRdb, limited to in-frame sequences with V and J called. Missing clones are a known gap in these copies; in checked studies unresolved V genes cover under half, and the rest lacks a known reason. The sample table contains around 60,000 clones; only one count was recorded for approximately 90% of them. The ten largest make up approximately 3.9% of the sample. Sequenced sample: peripheral blood. These receptor sequences come from an older man with acute or convalescent COVID-19.

V usage is TRBV15 and J usage is TRBJ1-6; 7 bases agree with TRBD1. CDR3 size: 18 residues. The germline CDR1 and CDR2 sequences are LNHNV and YYDKDF (reference sequence). Trimming took 0 bases from V and 2 from J; bases not matched to a gene: 7. The CDR3 spells CATSRDRRGRAYNSPLHF. The CDR3, as DNA: TGTGCCACCAGCAGAGATAGAAGGGGGCGCGCCTATAATTCACCCCTCCACTTT.

This clone was observed a single time. The CDR3 loop reads CASSTDRGGGYTF. The CDR3 DNA is TGTGCCAGCAGTACCGACAGGGGAGGTGGCTACACCTTC. The chain is built from TRBV6-4 and TRBJ1-2; 8 bases agree with TRBD1. The J segment lost 7 bases and the V segment lost 5 bases, leaving 6 bases of the junction unmatched. This CDR3 spans 13 amino acids. Germline V gives CDR1 MRHNA, CDR2 SNTAGT.

This chain uses TRBV24-1 with TRBJ1-5; D is ambiguous. CDR1 is KGHDR, CDR2 SFDVKD, per germline. This CDR3 is 19 amino acids long. The germline V and J ends were trimmed by 6 bases and 0 bases, with 23 bases remaining between them. The CDR3 sequence is CATSKGGGYDDYSNQPQHF. CDR3 bases: TGTGCCACCAGTAAGGGAGGAGGGTATGACGATTATAGCAATCAGCCCCAGCATTTT.

This rearrangement joins TRBV7-2 to TRBJ2-3; TRBD2 aligns across 9 bases. The CDR3 runs to 15 residues. Germline V gives CDR1 SGHTA, CDR2 FQGNSA. V dropped 0 bases and J dropped 11; count of bases not matched to a gene: 9. The CDR3 spells CASSLASSGGSVQYF. The CDR3 DNA is TGTGCCAGCAGCTTAGCGAGTAGCGGGGGTTCCGTGCAGTATTTT.

The rearrangement links TRBV12-5 to TRBJ2-2, with 11 nucleotides matching TRBD1. Germline V gene sequence: CDR1 LGHNT, CDR2 FRNRAP. V was clipped by 4 bases and J by 7 bases; unmatched bases: 8. The CDR3 totals 16 residues. The CDR3 region has the DNA TGTGCTAGTGGTTCGGGACAGGGGGGAAGTGGCGGGGAGCTGTTTTTT. It codes for CASGSGQGGSGGELFF.

The chain carries TRBV6-6 and TRBJ2-7, with 10 bases fitting TRBD1. V trimming: 6 bases; J trimming: 0 bases; junction bases outside the gene matches: 5. Germline V CDR1 and CDR2: MNHNY, SVGAGI (reference sequence). CDR3 size: 15 residues. Here the CDR3 DNA reads TGTGCCAGCAGCCAGGGACAGGGGTACTCCTACGAGCAGTACTTC. Translating gives CASSQGQGYSYEQYF.

CDR3 in DNA: TGTGCCAGCAGTTTTGGAGGGCAGGTTTTGCTTGTAGAAAAACTGTTTTTT. Translated, it gives CASSFGGQVLLVEKLFF. The J gene is TRBJ1-4, the V gene TRBV27; D unclear. The CDR3 is made up of 17 amino acids. V dropped 3 bases and J dropped 8 bases, with 22 bases sitting between them. CDR1 and CDR2 from the germline V gene are MNHEY and SMNVEV (reference sequence).

The chain is built from TRBV2 and TRBJ2-7; 9 bases are a match to TRBD1. V shed 10 bases and J 3 bases; nucleotides not matched to a gene: 10. In germline, CDR1 is SNHLY, CDR2 FYNNEI. CDR3 length: 14 amino acids. For the CDR3, the DNA is TGTGCCATTGCCGGACAGGGGACGAACTACGAGCAGTACTTC. Its protein product is CAIAGQGTNYEQYF.

The genes are TRBV18 and TRBJ2-4; D perhaps matches TRBD1 (6 bases). Trimming stripped 3 bases from V and 0 bases from J, with 12 bases between. The germline V gene encodes CDR1 KGHSH and CDR2 LQKENI. The CDR3 length is 16 residues. As DNA, the CDR3 is TGTGCCAGCTCACCCGGACAGCAACTAGCCAAAAACATTCAGTACTTC. Amino acids: CASSPGQQLAKNIQYF.

V is TRBV5-1 and J is TRBJ1-4; D not resolved. The CDR3 covers 15 residues. V was trimmed by 0 bases and J by 8 bases, leaving 14 bases between them. Germline-derived CDR1 and CDR2 are SGHRS and YFSETQ. CDR3 loop: CASSLGGSFTEKLFF. The CDR3 nucleotides are TGCGCCAGCAGCTTGGGTGGGAGTTTTACGGAAAAACTGTTTTTT.

V usage is TRBV19 and J usage is TRBJ1-5; TRBD1 agrees at 9 bases. The length of the CDR3 is 14 residues. V lost 4 bases to trimming and J lost 7 bases; unmatched junction nucleotides: 5. CDR1 is LNHDA, CDR2 SQIVND, per germline (reference sequence). CDR3 sequence reads: CASSTTGGLQPQHF. CDR3 DNA sequence: TGTGCCAGTAGTACTACAGGGGGCTTGCAGCCCCAGCATTTT. The variable domain in full, completed from reference TRBV19 and TRBJ1-5, reads DGGITQSPKYLFRKEGQNVTLSCEQNLNHDAMYWYRQDPGQGLRLIYYSQIVNDFQKGDIAEGYSVSREKKESFPLTVTSAQKNPTAFYLCASSTTGGLQPQHFGDGTRLSIL.

This clone showed up just once. J is TRBJ2-3 and V is TRBV5-4, with TRBD2 matching 13 bases. The CDR3 length is 14 residues. V shed 4 bases and J 5 bases; nucleotides not matched to a gene: 1. Germline V lookup: CDR1 SGHNT, CDR2 YYREEE (reference sequence). This CDR3 is CASSRTSGGDTQYF. CDR3 coding DNA: TGTGCCAGCAGCCGGACTAGCGGGGGAGATACGCAGTATTTT.

The rearrangement joins TRBV6-5 to TRBJ2-5; D is perhaps TRBD2 (7 bases). CDR1 MNHEY and CDR2 SVGAGI come from the germline V gene. Trimming removed 2 bases from V and 5 bases from J, with 15 bases in between. This CDR3 comprises 15 residues. The CDR3 here is CASSYGGGGGETQYF. The CDR3 DNA reads TGTGCCAGCAGTTACGGGGGCGGGGGAGGGGAGACCCAGTACTTC.

The chain is built from TRBV7-2 and TRBJ2-5, with a tentative D call TRBD1 (5 bases). This CDR3 is 15 amino acids long. V lost 1 base and J lost 5, with 14 bases in between. Germline V gene sequence: CDR1 SGHTA, CDR2 FQGNSA. CDR3 loop: CASSLVGARSETQYF. In DNA form, the CDR3 reads TGTGCCAGCAGCTTAGTAGGGGCCAGGAGTGAGACCCAGTACTTC. Full variable domain (remainder filled in from reference TRBV7-2 and TRBJ2-5): GAGVSQSPSNKVTEKGKDVELRCDPISGHTALYWYRQSLGQGLEFLIYFQGNSAPDKSGLPSDRFSAERTGGSVSTLTIQRTQQEDSAVYLCASSLVGARSETQYFGPGTRLLVL.

The chain recombines TRBV18 with TRBJ1-3, with 7 bases matching TRBD1. Trimming cost V 4 bases and J 0 bases; bases outside gene matches: 3. CDR3 length equals 15 residues. Germline V gene lookup returns CDR1 KGHSH and CDR2 LQKENI. The CDR3 loop is CASSLGTDSGNTIYF. CDR3 nucleotide sequence: TGTGCCAGCTCACTCGGGACAGACTCTGGAAACACCATATATTTT.

The CDR3 loop is CASSELANSPLHF. As DNA, the CDR3 is TGTGCCAGCAGTGAATTGGCAAATTCACCCCTCCACTTT. The chain combines TRBV2 with TRBJ1-6; D is uncertain. Trimming cost V 2 bases and J 7 bases, with 6 bases left between them. Germline loops: CDR1 SNHLY, CDR2 FYNNEI. The length of the CDR3 is 13 residues.

The chain has TRBV7-3 and TRBJ2-5; 16 bases agree with TRBD2. CDR1 and CDR2 (germline): SGHTA, FQGTGA. The J segment lost 0 bases and the V segment lost 2 bases, leaving 6 bases of the junction unmatched. This CDR3 region has 19 residues. The CDR3 region is CASSLGTSGGARYQETQYF. As DNA, the CDR3 is TGTGCCAGCAGCTTAGGGACTAGCGGGGGGGCGCGCTACCAAGAGACCCAGTACTTC.

The chain combines TRBV4-3 with TRBJ1-6; tentative D call: TRBD1 (5 bases). The CDR3 is made up of 13 amino acids. Looked up from germline, CDR1 is LGHNA and CDR2 is YSLEER. Trimming cost V 1 base and J 9 bases, with 7 bases left between them. The CDR3 sequence: CASSQVRGSPLHF. The DNA of the CDR3 is TGCGCCAGCAGCCAAGTAAGGGGTTCACCCCTCCACTTT.

The chain links TRBV19 to TRBJ2-1; 9 bases map to TRBD2. This CDR3 is built from 15 residues. V shed 3 bases, J shed 6 bases, and the junction held 6 bases outside the gene matches. Germline V gene data show CDR1 as LNHDA and CDR2 as SQIVND (reference sequence). CDR3 sequence reads: CASSIRGGAFNEQFF. CDR3 coding DNA: TGTGCCAGTAGTATTCGCGGGGGGGCCTTCAATGAGCAGTTCTTC.

The rearrangement links TRBV19 to TRBJ2-7; D is ambiguous. V lost 5 bases and J 4 bases, leaving 12 bases between the germline ends. The CDR3 runs to 13 residues. Germline V gene sequence: CDR1 LNHDA, CDR2 SQIVND (reference sequence). CDR3 sequence: CASSPSVEYEQYF. DNA for the CDR3: TGTGCCAGTAGTCCGTCGGTCGAATACGAGCAGTACTTC.